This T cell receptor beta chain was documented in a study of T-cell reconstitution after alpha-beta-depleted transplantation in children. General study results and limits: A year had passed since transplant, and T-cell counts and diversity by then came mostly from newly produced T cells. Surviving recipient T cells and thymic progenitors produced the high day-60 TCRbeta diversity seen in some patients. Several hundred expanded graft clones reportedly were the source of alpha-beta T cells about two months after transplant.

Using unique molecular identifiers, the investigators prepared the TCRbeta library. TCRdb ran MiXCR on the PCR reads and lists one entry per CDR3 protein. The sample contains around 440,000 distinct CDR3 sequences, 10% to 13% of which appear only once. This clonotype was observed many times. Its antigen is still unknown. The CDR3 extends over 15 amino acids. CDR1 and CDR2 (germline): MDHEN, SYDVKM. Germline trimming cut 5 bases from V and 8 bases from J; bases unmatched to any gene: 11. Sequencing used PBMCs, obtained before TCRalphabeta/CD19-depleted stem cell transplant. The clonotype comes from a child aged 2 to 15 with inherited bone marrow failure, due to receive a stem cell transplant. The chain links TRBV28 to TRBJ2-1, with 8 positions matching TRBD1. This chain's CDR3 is CASSPMDRVGDEQFF. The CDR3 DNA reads TGTGCCAGCAGTCCAATGGACAGGGTGGGAGATGAGCAGTTCTTC.